Listed below are T cell receptor beta chains from one sample, sequenced in a study of blood T cell repertoires in COVID-19. Method: immunoSEQ multiplex PCR; TCRdb's copy keeps in-frame clones and lacks some. Among around 290,000 clones listed, around 87% were seen once. Specimen: peripheral blood. The receptors were sampled from a woman aged 50 to 60 who had recovered from COVID-19. Each CDR3 is given with its conserved first and last residue. The D gene is left open where the match is weak. Size values are once, few and many counts, or a class for expanded clones, and some rows have none.

length,size,J,D,V,CDR3,DNA
16,.,TRBJ2-6,.,TRBV18,CASSPRARSGANVLTF,TGTGCCAGCTCACCGCGGGCCCGCTCTGGGGCCAACGTCCTGACTTTC
17,.,TRBJ2-1,TRBD2,TRBV27,CASSFMSGGRALDEQFF,TGTGCCAGCAGTTTTATGTCCGGCGGGAGGGCTTTGGATGAGCAGTTCTTC
15,.,TRBJ2-5,.,TRBV28,CASTPAQGFRETQYF,TGTGCCAGCACCCCCGCCCAGGGGTTTCGGGAGACCCAGTACTTC
15,.,TRBJ1-4,TRBD1,TRBV9,CASSATGQGVEKLFF,TGTGCCAGCAGCGCGACGGGACAGGGAGTTGAAAAACTGTTTTTT
13,.,TRBJ2-3,.,TRBV4-1,CASSRQGTDTQYF,TGCGCCAGCAGTCGACAGGGCACAGATACGCAGTATTTT
14,.,TRBJ1-1,.,TRBV6-5,CASSTGSFGTEAFF,TGTGCCAGCAGTACAGGATCCTTCGGGACTGAAGCTTTCTTT
16,.,TRBJ2-3,.,TRBV7-2,CASSGGARIGTDTQYF,TGTGCCAGCAGTGGAGGGGCCCGGATCGGCACAGATACGCAGTATTTT
15,.,TRBJ2-2,.,TRBV19,CASSSRRTDTGELFF,TGTGCCAGTAGTTCCCGTCGGACAGACACCGGGGAGCTGTTTTTT
13,few,TRBJ1-1,.,TRBV30,CAWSVGVGTEAFF,TGTGCCTGGAGTGTAGGGGTGGGCACTGAAGCTTTCTTT
14,.,TRBJ2-1,.,TRBV20-1,CSASLGGKYNEQFF,TGCAGTGCTAGTCTGGGCGGGAAATACAATGAGCAGTTCTTC
14,.,TRBJ2-5,.,TRBV5-1,CASSTGTNQETQYF,TGCGCCAGCAGCACCGGGACAAATCAAGAGACCCAGTACTTC
11,.,TRBJ2-1,.,TRBV15,CATSMVEEQFF,TGTGCCACCAGCATGGTGGAGGAGCAGTTCTTC
13,.,TRBJ1-2,TRBD1,TRBV19,CASSMDRAYGYTF,TGTGCCAGTAGTATGGACAGGGCCTATGGCTACACCTTC
16,.,TRBJ1-5,TRBD1,TRBV24-1,CATSDRDRGSNQPQHF,TGTGCCACCAGTGACCGGGACAGGGGCTCCAATCAGCCCCAGCATTTT
12,.,TRBJ1-1,TRBD1,TRBV6-5,CASNHRGREAFF,TGTGCCAGCAACCACAGGGGGCGGGAAGCTTTCTTT
15,once,TRBJ1-2,TRBD1,TRBV5-8,CASSLAGGTRYGYTF,TGTGCCAGCAGCTTGGCAGGGGGCACCCGTTACGGCTACACCTTC
14,.,TRBJ2-5,TRBD2,TRBV9,CASSVEAGEETQYF,TGTGCCAGCAGCGTAGAAGCGGGAGAAGAGACCCAGTACTTC
13,.,TRBJ1-4,TRBD1,TRBV5-1,CASSLRTGEKLFF,TGCGCCAGCAGCTTACGGACAGGTGAAAAACTGTTTTTT
15,.,TRBJ1-4,.,TRBV6-6,CASSYPGEGDEKLFF,TGTGCCAGCAGTTACCCCGGAGAAGGGGATGAAAAACTGTTTTTT
11,.,TRBJ2-3,TRBD1,TRBV6-5,CASSYRDSQYF,TGTGCCAGCAGTTACCGGGACAGTCAGTATTTT
14,.,TRBJ1-2,.,TRBV5-1,CASSLAAGDYGYTF,TGCGCCAGCAGCTTGGCGGCAGGGGACTATGGCTACACCTTC
11,once,TRBJ1-2,.,TRBV20-1,CSASRGGGYTF,TGCAGTGCTAGTAGAGGGGGTGGCTACACCTTC
14,.,TRBJ1-5,.,TRBV6-2/TRBV6-3,CASSYSADNQPQHF,TGTGCCAGCAGTTACTCGGCAGACAATCAGCCCCAGCATTTT
13,few,TRBJ2-3,.,TRBV7-9,CASSPLGLDTQYF,TGTGCCAGCAGCCCGTTGGGGCTAGATACGCAGTATTTT
14,.,TRBJ2-3,.,TRBV27,CASSLGGDQDTQYF,TGTGCCAGCAGTTTGGGGGGAGATCAAGATACGCAGTATTTT
14,.,TRBJ1-4,.,TRBV18,CASSREQDTEKLFF,TGTGCCAGCTCACGAGAACAGGATACCGAAAAACTGTTTTTT
16,.,TRBJ2-3,.,TRBV6-5,CASSYHSPFSTDTQYF,TGTGCCAGCAGTTACCACTCTCCGTTTAGCACAGATACGCAGTATTTT
15,few,TRBJ1-1,.,TRBV19,CASSMAEGGATEAFF,TGTGCCAGTAGTATGGCGGAGGGCGGGGCCACTGAAGCTTTCTTT
13,.,TRBJ2-7,.,TRBV19,CASAAGYSYEQYF,TGTGCCAGTGCCGCGGGGTACAGCTACGAGCAGTACTTC
15,.,TRBJ2-5,TRBD2,TRBV9,CASSVALAGQETQYF,TGTGCCAGCAGCGTAGCTCTAGCGGGACAAGAGACCCAGTACTTC
11,few,TRBJ1-1,.,TRBV29-1,CSVTPNTEAFF,TGCAGCGTTACACCCAACACTGAAGCTTTCTTT
14,.,TRBJ1-2,.,TRBV29-1,CSVELGGIGYGYTF,TGCAGCGTTGAACTTGGGGGGATAGGGTATGGCTACACCTTC
14,.,TRBJ1-2,.,TRBV2,CASSASQVAYGYTF,TGTGCCAGCAGTGCCTCCCAGGTTGCCTATGGCTACACCTTC
11,.,TRBJ2-2,TRBD1,TRBV20-1,CSAARGGELFF,TGCAGTGCTGCCAGGGGGGGGGAGCTGTTTTTT
13,.,TRBJ1-1,TRBD1,TRBV19,CASRDRENTEAFF,TGTGCCAGTAGGGACAGGGAGAACACTGAAGCTTTCTTT
16,once,TRBJ2-1,TRBD2,TRBV9,CASSVGLAGGRDEQFF,TGTGCCAGCAGCGTGGGACTAGCGGGAGGTAGGGATGAGCAGTTCTTC
14,few,TRBJ1-2,TRBD1,TRBV6-4,CASAVGQGAWGYTF,TGTGCCAGCGCCGTGGGGCAGGGGGCTTGGGGCTACACCTTC
16,.,TRBJ1-2,TRBD1,TRBV5-1,CASSSGTGGSGYGYTF,TGCGCCAGCAGTTCCGGGACAGGGGGCAGCGGCTATGGCTACACCTTC
15,.,TRBJ2-5,.,TRBV6-5,CASSLGGADQETQYF,TGTGCCAGCAGTTTAGGAGGAGCGGACCAAGAGACCCAGTACTTC
13,.,TRBJ1-1,.,TRBV4-3,CASSQEGGPEAFF,TGCGCCAGCAGCCAAGAGGGGGGGCCGGAAGCTTTCTTT
14,.,TRBJ1-5,.,TRBV20-1,CSASRGNSNQPQHF,TGCAGTGCTAGTAGAGGGAATAGCAATCAGCCCCAGCATTTT
15,.,TRBJ2-3,TRBD2,TRBV9,CASSVGRGGTDTQYF,TGTGCCAGCAGCGTGGGGCGGGGGGGCACAGATACGCAGTATTTT
11,.,TRBJ2-3,.,TRBV19,CASSTAITQYF,TGTGCCAGTTCCACCGCGATTACGCAGTATTTT
13,.,TRBJ1-1,TRBD1,TRBV2,CASSWDRNTEAFF,TGTGCCAGCAGTTGGGACAGGAACACTGAAGCTTTCTTT
16,.,TRBJ1-2,TRBD1,TRBV6-2/TRBV6-3,CASSLTGQELNYGYTF,TGTGCCAGCAGTTTAACGGGACAGGAACTAAACTATGGCTACACCTTC
15,.,TRBJ2-2,.,TRBV7-2,CASSLPRFGAGELFF,TGTGCCAGCAGCCTCCCCCGCTTCGGGGCCGGGGAGCTGTTTTTT
11,.,TRBJ2-3,.,TRBV5-8,CASRRQDTQYF,TGTGCCAGCAGGAGACAGGATACGCAGTATTTT
14,.,TRBJ2-3,.,TRBV5-1,CASSFTRSTDTQYF,TGCGCCAGCAGCTTTACCCGGAGCACAGATACGCAGTATTTT
17,.,TRBJ1-6,TRBD1,TRBV4-1,CASSRNPGTGDNSPLHF,TGCGCCAGCAGCCGGAACCCCGGGACAGGGGATAATTCACCCCTCCACTTT
13,.,TRBJ1-4,TRBD1,TRBV5-1,CASRTGGDEKLFF,TGCGCCAGCAGGACAGGGGGTGATGAAAAACTGTTTTTT
15,.,TRBJ1-5,.,TRBV27,CASSSLREVDQPQHF,TGTGCCAGCAGTTCGCTTCGGGAGGTAGATCAGCCCCAGCATTTT
16,.,TRBJ1-5,.,TRBV6-6,CASSSTGSPSNQPQHF,TGTGCCAGCAGTTCTACAGGGAGCCCAAGCAATCAGCCCCAGCATTTT
12,.,TRBJ1-2,TRBD1,TRBV5-3,CARRKTGKGYTF,TGTGCCAGAAGGAAGACAGGGAAAGGCTACACCTTC
15,.,TRBJ2-1,.,TRBV9,CASSVRGRDSDEQFF,TGTGCCAGCAGCGTAAGAGGACGGGATTCGGATGAGCAGTTCTTC